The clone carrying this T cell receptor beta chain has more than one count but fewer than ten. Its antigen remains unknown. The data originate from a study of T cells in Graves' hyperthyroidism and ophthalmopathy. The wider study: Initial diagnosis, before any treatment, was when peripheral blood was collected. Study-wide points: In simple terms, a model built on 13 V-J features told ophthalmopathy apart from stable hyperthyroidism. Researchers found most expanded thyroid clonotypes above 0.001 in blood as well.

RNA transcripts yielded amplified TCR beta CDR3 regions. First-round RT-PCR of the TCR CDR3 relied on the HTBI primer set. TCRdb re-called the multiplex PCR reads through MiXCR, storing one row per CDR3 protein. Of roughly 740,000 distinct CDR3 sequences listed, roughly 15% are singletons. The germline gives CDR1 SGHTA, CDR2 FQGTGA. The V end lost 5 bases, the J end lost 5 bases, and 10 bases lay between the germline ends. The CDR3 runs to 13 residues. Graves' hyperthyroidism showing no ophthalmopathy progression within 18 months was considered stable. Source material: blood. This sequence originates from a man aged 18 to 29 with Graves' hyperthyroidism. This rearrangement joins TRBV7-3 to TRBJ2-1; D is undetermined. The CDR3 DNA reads TGTGCCAGCAGCCTCCGGGCCCACAATGAGCAGTTCTTC. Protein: CASSLRAHNEQFF.